The 6 T cell receptor beta chains presented below share a single source sample, sequenced in a study of shared clonotypes between healthy human individuals. The repertoire was sequenced with immunoSEQ multiplex PCR; TCRdb's copy has only in-frame clones and lacks some. The table records over 2 million clones, less than 95% of them present only once. The sample taken for sequencing was naive CD4+ T cells from PBMCs. Subset here: CD45RA+ positively selected. These receptors originate from a man aged 18 to 29 in good health. Some clones in this sample may be carry-over from other donors' samples.

The rearrangement joins TRBV28 to TRBJ1-5, with a weak D call TRBD1 (6 bases). Trimming removed 9 bases from V and 2 bases from J, with 20 bases in between. Germline V gene data show CDR1 as MDHEN and CDR2 as SYDVKM. This CDR3 is built from 16 residues. DNA for the CDR3: TGTGCCAGTAGAGGGGAACAGGGTTACGGCAATCAGCCCCAGCATTTT. It codes for CASRGEQGYGNQPQHF. Combining the CDR3 with reference TRBV28 and TRBJ1-5 gives the whole variable domain DVKVTQSSRYLVKRTGEKVFLECVQDMDHENMFWYRQDPGLGLRLIYFSYDVKMKEKGDIPEGYSVSREKKERFSLILESASTNQTSMYLCASRGEQGYGNQPQHFGDGTRLSIL.

In its sample, this clone was seen a few times. V and J are TRBV9 and TRBJ1-1, with D possibly matching TRBD1 (5 bases). Trimming took 5 bases from V and 2 from J, leaving 16 bases between them. The CDR3 is 15 residues long. The germline CDR1 and CDR2 sequences are SGDLS and YYNGEE. CDR3 amino acids: CASSGQGASNTEAFF. The DNA of the CDR3 is TGTGCCAGCAGTGGACAAGGGGCTTCCAACACTGAAGCTTTCTTT.

Comments on this clone: This same CDR3 is encoded by further DNA sequences in the sample. The gene calls are TRBV18 and TRBJ2-7, with 8 bases fitting TRBD1. CDR1 and CDR2 (germline): KGHSH, LQKENI. This CDR3 has 15 amino acids. Trimming cost V 2 bases and J 0 bases; bases outside gene matches: 3. The CDR3 DNA reads as TGTGCCAGCTCACCAGCCGGACAGGGCTCCTACGAGCAGTACTTC. The encoded protein is CASSPAGQGSYEQYF.

The CDR3 sequence is CASSPGLGRVGYTF. CDR3 nucleotide sequence: TGTGCCAGCAGCCCCGGTTTGGGCAGGGTGGGCTACACCTTC. This rearrangement joins TRBV7-3 to TRBJ1-2; D may be TRBD1 (5 bases). The V end was cut by 5 bases, the J end by 8 bases, with 18 bases between. The CDR3 spans 14 residues. Germline V gives CDR1 SGHTA, CDR2 FQGTGA.

This chain connects TRBV28 to TRBJ2-4; D unclear. The germline CDR1 and CDR2 sequences are MDHEN and SYDVKM. The V and J ends lost 4 bases and 0 bases respectively, with 7 bases between them. The CDR3 runs to 14 residues. This CDR3 reads CASSWVLAKNIQYF. The CDR3 bases are TGTGCCAGCAGTTGGGTATTAGCCAAAAACATTCAGTACTTC.

A word on this clone: Other DNA sequences in this sample translate to the same CDR3. The chain carries TRBV10-3 and TRBJ2-3; D gene ambiguous. The germline CDR1 and CDR2 sequences are ENHRY and SYGVKD. Trimming cost V 4 bases and J 6 bases, with 8 bases left between them. CDR3 length: 12 amino acids. In DNA, the CDR3 is TGTGCCATCAGTGGTACCGGGGATACGCAGTATTTT. As protein: CAISGTGDTQYF.